The 4 T cell receptor beta chains given below trace back to one sample, sequenced in a study of cytomegalovirus exposure and HLA in healthy donors. Profiling relied on immunoSEQ multiplex PCR, and the TCRdb table lists in-frame clones only, not all of them. Among 200,000 to 250,000 clones listed, approximately 87% were seen once. What was sequenced was PBMCs. Receptors were obtained from a woman aged 18-35 years in good health and CMV-seronegative.

The chain recombines TRBV29-1 with TRBJ2-2, with D possibly matching TRBD2 (6 bases). Germline CDR1 is SQVTM and CDR2 is ANQGSEA. Trimming pared 4 bases from V and 3 bases from J, leaving 9 bases between. This CDR3 region has 13 residues. CDR3 DNA: TGCAGCGTTGGGACTAAATACACCGGGGAGCTGTTTTTT. It yields the protein CSVGTKYTGELFF.

This sequence joins TRBV5-6 and TRBJ1-5; 9 nucleotides match TRBD1. This CDR3 spans 16 amino acids. The germline V gene has CDR1 SGHDT and CDR2 YYEEEE. Trimming took 3 bases from V and 2 from J; bases not matched to a gene: 6. The DNA of the CDR3 is TGTGCCAGCAGCTCCGGGACAGGGACTGGCAATCAGCCCCAGCATTTT. It yields the protein CASSSGTGTGNQPQHF.

This clone appeared many times. This sequence joins TRBV6-1 and TRBJ2-2; 8 nucleotides agree with TRBD2. V lost 7 bases, J lost 6 bases, and 10 bases stayed unmatched. CDR1 is MNHNS and CDR2 is SASEGT in the germline V gene. The CDR3 contains 15 residues. CDR3 sequence (DNA): TGTGCCAGCAATGCGGGGGGTCCATCTTCCGGGGAGCTGTTTTTT. Amino acid sequence: CASNAGGPSSGELFF.

V and J are TRBV2 and TRBJ1-3; 9 nucleotides line up with TRBD1. With V trimmed by 4 bases and J by 4 bases, 5 bases remained unmatched. CDR3 length: 15 residues. Germline CDR1 SNHLY, CDR2 FYNNEI. The CDR3 nucleotides read TGTGCCAGCAGTGGGGACAGGGCATTCGGAAACACCATATATTTT. It encodes CASSGDRAFGNTIYF.